This T cell receptor (beta chain) emerged from a study of blood T cell repertoires in COVID-19. Overall study context: Samples representing acute and convalescent COVID-19 were sourced from the United States, Italy and Spain. T cells, B-cell-depleted T cells, or PBMCs provided the cDNA or gDNA that served as material.

As handled by the study authors: Scientists estimated how many nucleated cells there were by amplifying reference gene primers. Some clones are missing from TCRdb's copy, which holds only in-frame ones; the method was immunoSEQ multiplex PCR. The V and J calls and clone size were taken over from that table, and D and trimming were inferred from the DNA. The sample includes about 230,000 clones, approximately 80% of them seen just once. CDR3 size: 13 residues. V was trimmed by 6 bases and J by 11 bases, leaving 17 bases between them. CDR1 is MDHEN, CDR2 SYDVKM, per germline. Sequenced input: peripheral blood. The chain joins TRBV28 to TRBJ2-1, with a weak D call TRBD1 (5 bases). The TCR was taken from a woman between 50 and 59 years old with acute or convalescent COVID-19. In nucleotides, the CDR3 is TGTGCCAGCAGCGTAAGGGGTCGATCCCAGCAGTTCTTC. Translating gives CASSVRGRSQQFF.